The entry below describes one T cell receptor (beta chain). Its antigen remains unidentified. The sample is drawn from a study of cytomegalovirus exposure and HLA in healthy donors. General study points: Cytomegalovirus association was assigned to under 200 TCR beta chains.

The CDR3 is made up of 16 amino acids. Germline V gene sequence: CDR1 SGHRS, CDR2 YFSETQ. The PCR used 60 Vbeta and 13 Jbeta primers. Sequenced by immunoSEQ multiplex PCR; TCRdb stores in-frame clones only, minus some. In the table there are 150,000 to 200,000 clones, roughly 79% of which are singletons. The clonotype originates from a woman between 18 and 29 years old in good health and CMV-seropositive. The V and J genes are TRBV5-1 and TRBJ2-5, with 10 bases matching TRBD1. The DNA end is more similar to TRBJ2-7, so the J call may be wrong. The specimen sequenced was PBMCs. The CDR3, as DNA: TGCGCCAGCACGTTAGACCGGGACAGGGGTTTTGGCGAGCAGTACTTC. It translates to CASTLDRDRGFGEQYF.